This T cell receptor beta chain was profiled in a study of blood T cell repertoires in COVID-19. Original processing notes: By means of reference gene primer amplification, nucleated cell counts were estimated. This table comes from immunoSEQ multiplex PCR, and its TCRdb copy is limited to in-frame clones, with some not included. The V and J calls and clone size were taken over from that table, and D and trimming were inferred from the DNA. The table includes about 91,000 clones, around nine tenths detected once. Germline CDR1 and CDR2: SGHRS and YFSETQ. The V gene lost 1 base and the J gene lost 4 bases, with 17 bases spanning the gap. The CDR3 extends over 16 amino acids.

V usage is TRBV5-1 and J usage is TRBJ2-5; the D gene is possibly TRBD2 (6 bases). The origin of this receptor is a man between 65 and 79 years old with acute or convalescent COVID-19. The sample consisted of peripheral blood. In DNA, the CDR3 is TGCGCCAGCAGCTTGTCCCTTCGATTGGGGGGAGAGACCCAGTACTTC. Translating it yields CASSLSLRLGGETQYF.